The T cell receptor beta chain described here comes from a study of cytomegalovirus exposure and HLA in healthy donors. Regarding donors, all were healthy bone marrow donors. The primer mix had 60 Vbeta and 13 Jbeta primers. Assay used: immunoSEQ multiplex PCR; TCRdb lists only in-frame clones, some missing. The sample records 270,000 or so clones, about nine tenths being singletons. Germline assignment: CDR1 MNHNY and CDR2 SVGAGI (reference sequence). CDR3 length: 14 residues. The V end lost 8 bases, the J end lost 5 bases, and 18 bases lay between the germline ends. This clone appeared a single time.

Sequenced: PBMCs. The chain combines TRBV6-6 with TRBJ2-5; tentative D call: TRBD1 (7 bases). The receptor was derived from a man aged 35-49 years in good health and CMV-seropositive. The CDR3 sequence is CASSLPAGGETQYF. For the CDR3, the DNA is TGTGCCAGCTCCCTCCCGGCAGGGGGGGAGACCCAGTACTTC.